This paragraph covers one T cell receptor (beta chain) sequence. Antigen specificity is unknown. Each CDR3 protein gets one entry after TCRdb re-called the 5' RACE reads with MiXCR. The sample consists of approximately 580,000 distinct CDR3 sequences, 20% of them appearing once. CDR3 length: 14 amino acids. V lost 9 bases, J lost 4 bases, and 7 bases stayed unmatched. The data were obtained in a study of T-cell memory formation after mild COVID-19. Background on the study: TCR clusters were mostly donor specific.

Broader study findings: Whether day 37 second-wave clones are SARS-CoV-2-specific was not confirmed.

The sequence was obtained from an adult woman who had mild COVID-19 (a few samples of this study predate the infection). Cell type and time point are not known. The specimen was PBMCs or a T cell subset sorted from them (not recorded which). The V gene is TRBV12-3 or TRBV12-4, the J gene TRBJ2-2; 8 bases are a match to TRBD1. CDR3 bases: TGTGCCAGTTTTAGGACAGGGAGCACCGGGGAGCTGTTTTTT. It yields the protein CASFRTGSTGELFF.